One and the same sample provided the 26 T cell receptor beta chains below, sequenced in a study of patients and donors after allogeneic stem cell transplantation (dated by TCRdb to the early 2020s). The library was produced with RT-PCR. These reads were obtained on a NextSeq 550. The public reads were reprocessed in TCRdb via fastp at Q25 and MiXCR, keeping in-frame beta chains. Every distinct CDR3 protein forms one entry, paired with its most common genes and DNA. Counted in this sample were approximately 140,000 distinct CDR3 sequences; roughly two fifths of them appeared once. The ten largest clonotypes hold 50% of the sample. The sequenced sample consisted of blood, either unsorted or a sorted T cell fraction (not recorded which). These receptors originate from a human donor who was either an allogeneic HSCT recipient or a stem cell or donor lymphocyte infusion donor (not recorded which). It is not recorded whose cells these are; they may come from a transplant donor.

This clonotype was counted a few times. This rearrangement joins TRBV29-1 to TRBJ2-1, with D perhaps given as TRBD1 or TRBD2 (6 bases each). The CDR3 runs 12 residues. The germline CDR1 and CDR2 sequences are SQVTM and ANQGSEA. Trimming stripped 7 bases from V and 9 bases from J, with 16 bases between. The CDR3 DNA is TGCAGCGCCCCGTGGGGGGCGACTGAGCAGTTCTTC. Protein sequence: CSAPWGATEQFF.

This clonotype was seen a few times. The chain is built from TRBV19 and TRBJ2-1; 9 bases line up with TRBD2. This CDR3 is built from 12 residues. Germline V gene lookup returns CDR1 LNHDA and CDR2 SQIVND (reference sequence). V dropped 4 bases and J dropped 9; count of bases not matched to a gene: 1. CDR3 nucleotides: TGTGCCAGTAGTAGGACTAGCGCTGAGCAGTTCTTC. Its translation: CASSRTSAEQFF.

The chain is built from TRBV5-6 and TRBJ1-1; no clear D gene. The V end lost 5 bases, the J end lost 8 bases, and 19 bases lay between the germline ends. Germline values: CDR1 SGHDT, CDR2 YYEEEE. The CDR3 loop spans 14 amino acids. CDR3 coding DNA: TGTGCCAGCAGGCCTGTTGAGGACTTAAGAGAAGCTTTCTTT. Translating gives CASRPVEDLREAFF.

The J gene is TRBJ1-1, the V gene TRBV6-6; 7 bases map to TRBD1. The CDR3 is made up of 12 amino acids. The germline V gene has CDR1 MNHNY and CDR2 SVGAGI (reference sequence). J was trimmed by 9 bases and V by 4 bases; bases with no gene match: 5. The CDR3 protein is CASSSGQPKAFF. As DNA, the CDR3 is TGTGCCAGCAGTTCGGGACAGCCAAAAGCTTTCTTT.

The sample holds many counts of this clonotype. CDR3 region: CASSLRLSSTDTQYF. The CDR3 nucleotides are TGTGCCAGCAGTTTGAGGCTTTCTAGCACAGATACGCAGTATTTT. This chain links TRBV12-3 or TRBV12-4 with TRBJ2-3; no definite D call. With 3 bases removed from V and 0 bases from J, the gap between germline ends came to 10 bases. This CDR3 comprises 15 residues.

In its sample, this clonotype was seen a few times. The rearrangement links TRBV12-3 or TRBV12-4 to TRBJ2-1; D might be TRBD1 (6 bases). V lost 6 bases and J 1 base, leaving 16 bases between the germline ends. CDR3 size: 16 residues. In nucleotides, the CDR3 is TGTGCCAGCAGCTCACCGGGACAAACTTCCTACAATGAGCAGTTCTTC. Protein: CASSSPGQTSYNEQFF.

The chain combines TRBV14 with TRBJ1-2; D remains ambiguous. The CDR3 has 16 amino acids. Between the trimmed V and J ends, which lost 0 bases and 8 bases, there was a span of 19 bases. Germline V gene sequence: CDR1 SGHDN, CDR2 FVKESK. For the CDR3, the DNA is TGTGCCAGCAGCCAAGATCTACCAGGTCGATCTATGGGCTACACCTTC. Amino acids: CASSQDLPGRSMGYTF.

This clonotype has a handful of counts. The J gene is TRBJ1-1, the V gene TRBV7-3, with D possibly being TRBD1 (6 bases). CDR1 is SGHTA, CDR2 FQGTGA, per germline. The CDR3 contains 13 residues. V shed 4 bases and J shed 10 bases, with 16 bases lying between them. CDR3 nucleotide sequence: TGTGCCAGCAGCTCCCCAGGGGACTTTGTAGCTTTCTTT. Amino acids: CASSSPGDFVAFF.

The chain carries TRBV12-3 or TRBV12-4 and TRBJ2-1; 11 bases are shared with TRBD2. CDR3 length: 18 residues. With V trimmed by 1 base and J by 0 bases, 5 bases remained unmatched. CDR3 region: CASSLGVLAGASYNEQFF. Written as DNA, the CDR3 is TGTGCCAGCAGTTTAGGGGTACTAGCGGGGGCCTCCTACAATGAGCAGTTCTTC.

This clonotype occurred a few times. V and J are TRBV29-1 and TRBJ2-7; 13 positions match TRBD2. The CDR3 totals 14 residues. The J segment lost 0 bases and the V segment lost 6 bases, leaving 2 bases of the junction unmatched. The V gene's germline CDR1 is SQVTM and CDR2 ANQGSEA. The CDR3 reads CSVGTSGNSYEQYF. DNA for the CDR3: TGCAGCGTGGGGACTAGCGGGAACTCCTACGAGCAGTACTTC.

The gene calls are TRBV27 and TRBJ2-7; 10 nucleotides agree with TRBD2. The germline V gene has CDR1 MNHEY and CDR2 SMNVEV (reference sequence). The CDR3 extends over 15 amino acids. Unmatched junction bases numbered 5, after V lost 4 bases and J lost 2 bases. The CDR3 DNA is TGTGCCAGCAGTTACGGACTAGCGGCGCCCTACGAGCAGTACTTC. Translating gives CASSYGLAAPYEQYF.

The chain is built from TRBV6-5 and TRBJ1-2; maybe TRBD1 (5 bases). This CDR3 comprises 14 residues. CDR1 MNHEY and CDR2 SVGAGI come from the germline V gene. The V end lost 5 bases, the J end lost 2 bases, and 12 bases lay between the germline ends. CDR3 DNA: TGTGCCAGCAGTAACAGGCTCGTGAACTATGGCTACACCTTC. Protein: CASSNRLVNYGYTF.

The gene calls are TRBV5-1 and TRBJ2-7; no clear D gene. Trimming removed 3 bases at V and 6 bases at J, with 7 bases between. Germline assignment: CDR1 SGHRS and CDR2 YFSETQ. CDR3 length equals 11 residues. CDR3 DNA: TGCGCCAGCAGCTCGAAAGTCGAGCAGTACTTC. Its protein product is CASSSKVEQYF.

This rearrangement joins TRBV6-6 to TRBJ2-1, with 12 bases identical to TRBD2. From germline, CDR1 is MNHNY and CDR2 SVGAGI (reference sequence). After removal of 3 bases from V and 6 bases from J, the junction contained 3 bases not matched to a gene. The CDR3 runs 15 residues. The CDR3 nucleotides read TGTGCCAGCAGTTATCGGACTAGCGGGGCCAATGAGCAGTTCTTC. Protein: CASSYRTSGANEQFF.

This clonotype has more than one count but fewer than ten. The genes are TRBV27 and TRBJ1-6; no clear D. CDR3 length: 13 amino acids. Germline CDR1 is MNHEY and CDR2 is SMNVEV (reference sequence). The V end was cut by 8 bases, the J end by 7 bases, with 12 bases between. The CDR3 loop is CASAAGGNSPLHF. The CDR3 bases are TGTGCCAGCGCCGCAGGAGGAAATTCACCCCTCCACTTT.

The sample holds a few counts of this clonotype. This chain connects TRBV9 to TRBJ2-7; TRBD2 aligns across 7 bases. From germline, CDR1 is SGDLS and CDR2 YYNGEE. The length of the CDR3 is 15 residues. Trimming took 3 bases from V and 2 from J; bases not matched to a gene: 8. Here the CDR3 DNA reads TGTGCCAGCAGCGAGTCCCCGGGGGGAGCCTACGAGCAGTACTTC. This gives the protein CASSESPGGAYEQYF.

The chain has TRBV5-1 and TRBJ2-1; 11 bases align to TRBD2. CDR1 SGHRS and CDR2 YFSETQ come from the germline V gene. The CDR3 length is 17 residues. J lost 7 bases, V lost 4 bases, and 13 bases had no gene match. CDR3 sequence: CASSVQTSGVVVNEQFF. CDR3 nucleotides: TGCGCCAGCAGCGTACAGACTAGCGGGGTAGTTGTAAATGAGCAGTTCTTC.

This clonotype was counted only a few times. This chain connects TRBV20-1 to TRBJ2-1; D is unresolved. V shed 6 bases and J shed 0 bases, with 9 bases lying between them. CDR3 length: 13 amino acids. Germline-derived CDR1 and CDR2 are DFQATT and SNEGSKA (reference sequence). In nucleotides, the CDR3 is TGCAGTGCCTGCTTAAGCTCCTACAATGAGCAGTTCTTC. Amino acids: CSACLSSYNEQFF.

The chain couples TRBV12-3 or TRBV12-4 to TRBJ2-5; 7 positions agree with TRBD1. The ends lost 5 bases at V and 5 bases at J; junction bases unmatched: 14. The CDR3 contains 16 residues. In DNA form, the CDR3 reads TGTGCCAGCAGTCCAGGGACAGTTCGGGGATTCGAGACCCAGTACTTC. This sequence encodes CASSPGTVRGFETQYF.

The chain has TRBV21-1 and TRBJ2-5; the DNA was not used to check the table's D call, TRBD2. TRBV21-1 is a pseudogene. The CDR3 is made up of 16 amino acids. The CDR3 nucleotides read TGTGCCAGCAGCAAAGCTAGCGGGGGGTCTCAAGAGACCCAGTACTTC. The encoded protein is CASSKASGGSQETQYF.

This clonotype has more than one count but fewer than ten. The chain uses TRBV7-3 and TRBJ2-5, with 10 bases lining up with TRBD2. This CDR3 has 16 residues. Trimming cost V 5 bases and J 4 bases; bases outside gene matches: 10. CDR1 and CDR2 from the germline V gene are SGHTA and FQGTGA. The CDR3 spells CASSHSGTSVSETQYF. In nucleotides, the CDR3 is TGTGCCAGCAGCCACTCCGGGACTAGCGTTTCAGAGACCCAGTACTTC. The whole variable domain, remainder taken from reference TRBV7-3 and TRBJ2-5, is GAGVSQTPSNKVTEKGKYVELRCDPISGHTALYWYRQSLGQGPEFLIYFQGTGAADDSGLPNDRFFAVRPEGSVSTLKIQRTERGDSAVYLCASSHSGTSVSETQYFGPGTRLLVL.

This rearrangement joins TRBV7-2 to TRBJ1-5, with 7 bases matching TRBD1. The CDR3 has 14 residues. The V segment lost 3 bases and the J segment 7 bases; nucleotides outside the gene matches: 6. Per germline, CDR1 SGHTA and CDR2 FQGNSA. CDR3: CASSFTGDGQPQHF. The DNA of the CDR3 is TGTGCCAGCAGCTTTACAGGGGATGGCCAGCCCCAGCATTTT.

This clonotype was counted only a few times. J is TRBJ1-2 and V is TRBV10-3; D is undetermined. CDR1 and CDR2 (germline): ENHRY, SYGVKD. Between the trimmed V and J ends, which lost 4 bases and 4 bases, there was a span of 10 bases. The CDR3 sequence is 13 residues long. The CDR3 reads CAISADLPYGYTF. As DNA, the CDR3 is TGTGCCATCAGTGCCGACTTGCCCTATGGCTACACCTTC.

Only a few counts were recorded for this clonotype. The J gene is TRBJ1-1, the V gene TRBV7-3; D unresolved. The CDR3 is 15 residues long. Per the germline V gene, CDR1 is SGHTA and CDR2 is FQGTGA. Trimming left V 3 bases short and J 1 base short, with 12 bases between. The CDR3: CASSLLPSRNTEAFF. CDR3 nucleotides: TGTGCCAGCAGCTTGTTACCCTCGCGGAACACTGAAGCTTTCTTT.

This chain connects TRBV4-1 to TRBJ1-2, with 12 positions matching TRBD1. The germline V gene encodes CDR1 MGHRA and CDR2 YSYEKL. This CDR3 spans 17 amino acids. With 1 base clipped from V and 8 bases from J, the junction kept 11 bases outside the gene matches. CDR3 loop: CASSQATRDRGLGGYTF. CDR3 nucleotides: TGCGCCAGCAGCCAAGCTACCCGGGACAGGGGGCTCGGAGGCTACACCTTC.

In this sample, this clonotype turned up a few times. V is TRBV10-3 and J is TRBJ1-5; TRBD1 is a possible D gene (6 bases). V lost 4 bases to trimming and J lost 7 bases, with 17 bases between them. Looked up from germline, CDR1 is ENHRY and CDR2 is SYGVKD. The CDR3 has 15 residues. In nucleotides, the CDR3 is TGTGCCATCAGTGGGGAGGGGGAAGCGCGACAGCCCCAGCATTTT. This sequence encodes CAISGEGEARQPQHF.